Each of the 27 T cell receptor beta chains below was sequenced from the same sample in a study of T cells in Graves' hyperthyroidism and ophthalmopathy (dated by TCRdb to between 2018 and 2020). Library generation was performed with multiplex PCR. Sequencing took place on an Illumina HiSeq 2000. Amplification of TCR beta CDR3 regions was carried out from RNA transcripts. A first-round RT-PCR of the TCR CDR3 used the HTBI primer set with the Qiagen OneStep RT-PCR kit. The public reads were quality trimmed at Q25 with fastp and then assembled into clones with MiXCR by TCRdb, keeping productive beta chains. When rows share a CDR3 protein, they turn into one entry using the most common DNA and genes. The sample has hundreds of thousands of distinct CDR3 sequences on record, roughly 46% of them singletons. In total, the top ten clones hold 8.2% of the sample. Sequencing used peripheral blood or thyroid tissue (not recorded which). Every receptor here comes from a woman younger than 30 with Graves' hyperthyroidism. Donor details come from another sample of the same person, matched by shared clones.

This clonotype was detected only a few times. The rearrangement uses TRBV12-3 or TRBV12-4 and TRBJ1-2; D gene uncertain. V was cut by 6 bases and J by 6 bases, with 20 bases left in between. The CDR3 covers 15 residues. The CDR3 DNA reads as TGTGCCAGCAGCCCTAACAGTGGTTCAGGAAATGGCTACACCTTC. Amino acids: CASSPNSGSGNGYTF.

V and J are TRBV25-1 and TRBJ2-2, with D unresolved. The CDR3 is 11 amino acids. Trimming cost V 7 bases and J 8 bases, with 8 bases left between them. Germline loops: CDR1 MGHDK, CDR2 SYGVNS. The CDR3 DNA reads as TGTGCCAGCACTAAAGGTGGGGAGCTGTTTTTT. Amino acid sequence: CASTKGGELFF.

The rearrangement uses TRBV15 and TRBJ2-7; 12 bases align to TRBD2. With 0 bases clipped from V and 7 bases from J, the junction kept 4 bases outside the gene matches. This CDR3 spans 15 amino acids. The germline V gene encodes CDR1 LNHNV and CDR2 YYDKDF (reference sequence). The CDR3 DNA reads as TGTGCCACCAGCAGAGATTCTAGCGGGAGGGGTGAGCAGTACTTC. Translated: CATSRDSSGRGEQYF.

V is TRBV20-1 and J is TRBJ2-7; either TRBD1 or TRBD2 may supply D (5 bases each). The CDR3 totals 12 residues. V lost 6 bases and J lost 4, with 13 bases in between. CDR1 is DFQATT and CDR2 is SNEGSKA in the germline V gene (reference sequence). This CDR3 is CSARIREYEQYF. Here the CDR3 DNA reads TGCAGTGCAAGAATCAGGGAGTACGAGCAGTACTTC.

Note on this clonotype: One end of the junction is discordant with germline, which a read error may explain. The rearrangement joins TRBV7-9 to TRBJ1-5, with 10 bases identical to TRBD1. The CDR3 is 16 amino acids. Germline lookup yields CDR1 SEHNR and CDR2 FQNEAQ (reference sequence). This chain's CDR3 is CASSLEDRGENQPQHF. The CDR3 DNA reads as TGCGCCAGCAGCCTAGAGGACAGGGGGGAGAATCAGCCCCAGCATTTT.

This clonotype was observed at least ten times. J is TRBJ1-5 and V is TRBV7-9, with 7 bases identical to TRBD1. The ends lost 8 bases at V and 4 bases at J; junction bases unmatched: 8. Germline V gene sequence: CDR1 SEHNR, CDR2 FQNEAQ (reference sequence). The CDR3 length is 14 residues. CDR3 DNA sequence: TGTGCCAGCGGACTAGGGGACAGAAATCAGCCCCAGCATTTT. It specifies CASGLGDRNQPQHF.

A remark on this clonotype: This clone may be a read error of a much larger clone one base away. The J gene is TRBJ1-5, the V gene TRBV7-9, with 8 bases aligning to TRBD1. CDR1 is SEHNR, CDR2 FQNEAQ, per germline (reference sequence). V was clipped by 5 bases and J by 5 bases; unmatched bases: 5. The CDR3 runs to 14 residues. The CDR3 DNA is TGTGCCAGCAGCCGCGCGACAGGGGATCAGCCCCAGCATTTT. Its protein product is CASSRATGDQPQHF.

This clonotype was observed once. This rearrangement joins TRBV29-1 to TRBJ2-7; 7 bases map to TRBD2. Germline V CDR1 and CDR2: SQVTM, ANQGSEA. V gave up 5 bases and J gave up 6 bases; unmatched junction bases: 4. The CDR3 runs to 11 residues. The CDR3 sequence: CSVLSGGEQYF. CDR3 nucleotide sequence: TGCAGCGTTCTGTCGGGAGGCGAGCAGTACTTC.

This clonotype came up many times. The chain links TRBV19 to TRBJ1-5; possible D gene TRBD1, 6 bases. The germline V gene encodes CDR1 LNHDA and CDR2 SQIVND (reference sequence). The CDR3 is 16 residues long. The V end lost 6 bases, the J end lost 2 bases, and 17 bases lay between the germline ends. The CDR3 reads CASSRGVRGGNQPQHF. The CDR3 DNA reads TGTGCCAGTAGCCGTGGTGTCAGGGGCGGCAATCAGCCCCAGCATTTT.

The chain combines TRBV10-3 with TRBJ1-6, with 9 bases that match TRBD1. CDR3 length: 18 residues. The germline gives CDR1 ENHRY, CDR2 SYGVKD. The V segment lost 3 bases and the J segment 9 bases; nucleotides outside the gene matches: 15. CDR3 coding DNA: TGTGCCATCAGTGACTTTGGGACAGGGCCTCTACCAAGTTCACCCCTCCACTTT. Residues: CAISDFGTGPLPSSPLHF.

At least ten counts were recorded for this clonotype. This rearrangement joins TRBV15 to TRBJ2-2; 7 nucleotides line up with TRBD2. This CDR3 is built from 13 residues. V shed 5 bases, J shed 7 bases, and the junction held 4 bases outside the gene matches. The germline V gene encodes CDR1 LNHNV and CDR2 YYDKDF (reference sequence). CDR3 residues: CATSWREFGELFF. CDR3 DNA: TGTGCCACCAGCTGGCGGGAGTTCGGGGAGCTGTTTTTT.

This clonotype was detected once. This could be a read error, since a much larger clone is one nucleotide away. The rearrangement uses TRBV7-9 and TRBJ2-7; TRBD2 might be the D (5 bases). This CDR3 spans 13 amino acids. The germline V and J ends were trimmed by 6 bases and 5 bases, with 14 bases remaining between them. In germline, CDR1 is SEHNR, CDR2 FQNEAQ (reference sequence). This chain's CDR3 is CASRPRGPDEQYF. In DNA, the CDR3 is TGTGCCAGCAGGCCCCGAGGGCCGGACGAGCAGTACTTC.

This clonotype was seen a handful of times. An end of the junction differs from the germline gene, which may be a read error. The DNA of the CDR3 is TGCAGCGTTTTGACGGGGATTAGCAGTCAGCCCCAGCATTTT. It is translated as CSVLTGISSQPQHF. V is TRBV29-1 and J is TRBJ1-5; D is ambiguous. This CDR3 spans 14 amino acids. CDR1 and CDR2 (germline): SQVTM, ANQGSEA.

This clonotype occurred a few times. The CDR3 nucleotides read TGTGCCAGCAGCTCGGGTCCCGGGACAGGGATCAATCAGCCCCAGCATTTT. It translates to CASSSGPGTGINQPQHF. The V and J genes are TRBV7-8 and TRBJ1-5, with 9 bases lining up with TRBD1. The CDR3 sequence is 17 residues long. J was trimmed by 3 bases and V by 4 bases; bases with no gene match: 10. Germline V gene lookup returns CDR1 SGHVS and CDR2 FQNEAQ.

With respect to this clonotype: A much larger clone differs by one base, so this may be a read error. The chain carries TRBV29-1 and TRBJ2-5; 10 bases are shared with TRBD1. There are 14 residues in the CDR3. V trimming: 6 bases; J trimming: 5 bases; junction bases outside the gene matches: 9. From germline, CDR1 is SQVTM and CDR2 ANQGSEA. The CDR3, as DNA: TGCAGCGTACAAAGGGACAGGGGTTCGGAGACCCAGTACTTC. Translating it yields CSVQRDRGSETQYF.

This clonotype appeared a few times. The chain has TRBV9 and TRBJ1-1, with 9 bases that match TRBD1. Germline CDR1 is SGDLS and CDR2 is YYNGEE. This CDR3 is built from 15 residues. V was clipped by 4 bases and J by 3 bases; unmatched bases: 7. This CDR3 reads CASSSNRGLHTEAFF. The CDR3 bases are TGTGCCAGCAGCTCTAACAGGGGGCTGCACACTGAAGCTTTCTTT.

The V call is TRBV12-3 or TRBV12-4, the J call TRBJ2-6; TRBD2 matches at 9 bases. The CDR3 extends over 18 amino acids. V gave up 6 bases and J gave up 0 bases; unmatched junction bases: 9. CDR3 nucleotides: TGTGCCAGCAGGCGGGGGGGGCGCATTAGCTCTGGGGCCAACGTCCTGACTTTC. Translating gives CASRRGGRISSGANVLTF.

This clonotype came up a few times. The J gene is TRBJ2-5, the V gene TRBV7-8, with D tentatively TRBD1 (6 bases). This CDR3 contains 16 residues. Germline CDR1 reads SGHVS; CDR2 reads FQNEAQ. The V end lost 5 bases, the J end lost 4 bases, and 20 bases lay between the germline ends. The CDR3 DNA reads TGTGCCAGCAGCCCACTCAGGGGAACTACGATAGAGACCCAGTACTTC. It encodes CASSPLRGTTIETQYF.

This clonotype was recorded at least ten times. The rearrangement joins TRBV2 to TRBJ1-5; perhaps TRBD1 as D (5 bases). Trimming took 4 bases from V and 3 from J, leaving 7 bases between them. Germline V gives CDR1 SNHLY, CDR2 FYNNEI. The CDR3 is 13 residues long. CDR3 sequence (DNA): TGTGCCAGCAGTGGACAGACCAATCAGCCCCAGCATTTT. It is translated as CASSGQTNQPQHF.

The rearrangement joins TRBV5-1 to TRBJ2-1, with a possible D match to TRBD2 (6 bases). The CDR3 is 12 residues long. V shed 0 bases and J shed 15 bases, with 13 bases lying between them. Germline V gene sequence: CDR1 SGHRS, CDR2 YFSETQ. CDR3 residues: CASSLGLGASFF. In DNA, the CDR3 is TGCGCCAGCAGCTTGGGACTAGGCGCGTCGTTCTTC.

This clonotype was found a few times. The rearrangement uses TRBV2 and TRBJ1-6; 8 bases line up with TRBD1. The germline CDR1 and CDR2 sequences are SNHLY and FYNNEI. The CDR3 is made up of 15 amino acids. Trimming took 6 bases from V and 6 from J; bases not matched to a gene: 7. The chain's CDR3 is CASRLGQGANSPLHF. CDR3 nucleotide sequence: TGTGCCAGCAGACTGGGGCAGGGGGCTAATTCACCCCTCCACTTT.

As DNA, the CDR3 is TGTGCCTGGGCCCCTCTAGGGTCGTGGACCGGGGAGCTGTTTTTT. Protein: CAWAPLGSWTGELFF. The J gene is TRBJ2-2, the V gene TRBV30; D remains ambiguous. V was clipped by 5 bases and J by 5 bases, with 18 bases between them. Germline-derived CDR1 and CDR2 are GTSNPN and SVGIG (reference sequence). The CDR3 runs to 15 residues.

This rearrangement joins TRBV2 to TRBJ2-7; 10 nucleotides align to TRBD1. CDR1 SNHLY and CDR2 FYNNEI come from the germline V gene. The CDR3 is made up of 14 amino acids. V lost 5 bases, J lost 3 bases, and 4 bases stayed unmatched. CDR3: CASSPDRGGYEQYF. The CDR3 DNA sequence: TGTGCCAGCAGTCCGGACAGGGGGGGCTACGAGCAGTACTTC.

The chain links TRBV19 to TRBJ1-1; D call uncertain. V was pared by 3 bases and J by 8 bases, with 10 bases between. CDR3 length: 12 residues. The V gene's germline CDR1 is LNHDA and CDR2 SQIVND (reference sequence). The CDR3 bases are TGTGCCAGTAGTATTCGGAACAGAGAAGCTTTCTTT. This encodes CASSIRNREAFF. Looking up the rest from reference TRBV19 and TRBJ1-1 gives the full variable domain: DGGITQSPKYLFRKEGQNVTLSCEQNLNHDAMYWYRQDPGQGLRLIYYSQIVNDFQKGDIAEGYSVSREKKESFPLTVTSAQKNPTAFYLCASSIRNREAFFGQGTRLTVV.

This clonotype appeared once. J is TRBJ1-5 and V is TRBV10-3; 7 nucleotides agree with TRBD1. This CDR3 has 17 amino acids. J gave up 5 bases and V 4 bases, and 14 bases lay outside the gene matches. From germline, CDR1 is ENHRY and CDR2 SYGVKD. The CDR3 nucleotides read TGTGCCATCAGTGGGACTAGGACAGGCTCCGTCGATCAGCCCCAGCATTTT. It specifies CAISGTRTGSVDQPQHF.

This chain's CDR3 is CSAATKGDGTQYF. The CDR3 region has the DNA TGCAGTGCTGCAACCAAGGGAGACGGGACCCAGTACTTC. The V and J genes are TRBV20-1 and TRBJ2-5; D is possibly TRBD2 (5 bases). Trimming cost V 5 bases and J 7 bases, with 17 bases left between them. The CDR3 is 13 residues long. The germline V gene encodes CDR1 DFQATT and CDR2 SNEGSKA (reference sequence).

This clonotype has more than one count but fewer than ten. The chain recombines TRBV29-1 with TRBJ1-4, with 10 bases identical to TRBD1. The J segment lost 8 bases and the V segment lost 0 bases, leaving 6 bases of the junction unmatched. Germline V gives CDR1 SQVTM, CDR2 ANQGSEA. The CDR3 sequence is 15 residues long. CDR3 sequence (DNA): TGCAGCGTTGAAGATCCCGGGACAGGGGTAGAAAAACTGTTTTTT. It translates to CSVEDPGTGVEKLFF.